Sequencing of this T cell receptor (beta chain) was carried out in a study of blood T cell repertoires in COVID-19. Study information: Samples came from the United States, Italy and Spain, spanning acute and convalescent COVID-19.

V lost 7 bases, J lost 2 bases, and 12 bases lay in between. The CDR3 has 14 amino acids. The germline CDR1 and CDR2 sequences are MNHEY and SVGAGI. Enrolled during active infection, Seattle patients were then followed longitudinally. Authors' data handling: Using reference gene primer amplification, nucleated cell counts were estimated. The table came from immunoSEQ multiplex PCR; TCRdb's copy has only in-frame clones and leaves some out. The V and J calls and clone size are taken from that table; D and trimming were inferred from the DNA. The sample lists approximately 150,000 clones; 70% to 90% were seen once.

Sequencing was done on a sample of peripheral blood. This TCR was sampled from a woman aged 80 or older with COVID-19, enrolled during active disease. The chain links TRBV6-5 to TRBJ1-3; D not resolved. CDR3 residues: CASKKFGTGNTIYF. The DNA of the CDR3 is TGTGCCAGCAAGAAGTTCGGGACTGGAAACACCATATATTTT.